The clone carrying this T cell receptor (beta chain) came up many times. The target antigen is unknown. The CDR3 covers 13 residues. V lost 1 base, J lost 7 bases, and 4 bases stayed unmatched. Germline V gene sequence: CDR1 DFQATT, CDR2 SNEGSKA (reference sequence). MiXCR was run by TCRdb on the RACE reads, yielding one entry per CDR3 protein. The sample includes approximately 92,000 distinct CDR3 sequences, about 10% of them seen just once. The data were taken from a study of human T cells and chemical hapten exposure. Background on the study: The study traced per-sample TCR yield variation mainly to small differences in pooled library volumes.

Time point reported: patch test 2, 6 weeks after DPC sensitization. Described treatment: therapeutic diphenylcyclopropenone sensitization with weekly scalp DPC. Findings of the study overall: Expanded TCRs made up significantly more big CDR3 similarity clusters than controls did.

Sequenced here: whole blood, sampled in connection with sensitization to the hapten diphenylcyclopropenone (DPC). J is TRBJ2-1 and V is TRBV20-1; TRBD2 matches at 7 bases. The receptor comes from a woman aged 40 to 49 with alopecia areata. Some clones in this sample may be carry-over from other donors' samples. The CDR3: CSARGLAVNEQFF. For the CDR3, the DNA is TGCAGTGCTAGAGGGCTAGCGGTGAATGAGCAGTTCTTC.